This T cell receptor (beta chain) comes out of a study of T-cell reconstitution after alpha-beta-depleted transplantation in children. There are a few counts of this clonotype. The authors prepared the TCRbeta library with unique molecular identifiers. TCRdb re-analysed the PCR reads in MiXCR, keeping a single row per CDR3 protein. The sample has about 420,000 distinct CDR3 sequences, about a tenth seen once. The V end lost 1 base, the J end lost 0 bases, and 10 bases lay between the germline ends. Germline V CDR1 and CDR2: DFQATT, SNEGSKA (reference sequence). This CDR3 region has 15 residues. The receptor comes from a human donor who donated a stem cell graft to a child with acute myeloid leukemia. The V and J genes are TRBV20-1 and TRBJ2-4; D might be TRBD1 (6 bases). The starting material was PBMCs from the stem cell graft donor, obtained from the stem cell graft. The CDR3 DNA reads TGCAGTGCTAGAGCAGGGGCCCTAGCCAAAAACATTCAGTACTTC. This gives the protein CSARAGALAKNIQYF.